Presented here are 31 T cell receptor beta chains from one specimen sequenced in a study of T cells expressing NK-cell markers. From its re-call of the 5' RACE reads, TCRdb lists each CDR3 protein once, without DNA. The sample spans around 550,000 distinct CDR3 sequences; the ten largest clones claim roughly 3.6%. The sample consisted of blood T cells: a sorted CD56 or NKG2C T cell subset, CD4+ or CD8+ T cells, or bulk PBMC T cells (not recorded which). These receptors were taken from a man between 18 and 35 years old in good health.

V usage is TRBV6-5 and J usage is TRBJ2-7; TCRdb names TRBD1, which stays unverified in the absence of DNA. Germline CDR1 MNHEY, CDR2 SVGAGI. This CDR3 contains 15 residues. The chain's CDR3 is CASSYSPDRRIEQYF.

The chain combines TRBV10-3 with TRBJ2-2. Germline CDR1 is ENHRY and CDR2 is SYGVKD. The CDR3 runs 13 residues. CDR3 residues: CAIQSENTGELFF.

The CDR3: CSARRRLGENEQFF. The V call is TRBV20-1, the J call TRBJ2-1; TCRdb reports TRBD2, a call that lacks DNA to check it against. The CDR3 runs 14 residues. Germline values: CDR1 DFQATT, CDR2 SNEGSKA (reference sequence).

The chain carries TRBV2 and TRBJ1-1; TCRdb gives TRBD1 as the D gene, but with no DNA this cannot be confirmed. The CDR3 length is 11 residues. The V gene's germline CDR1 is SNHLY and CDR2 FYNNEI. CDR3 sequence reads: CASSRQGWAFF.

This chain joins TRBV5-5 and TRBJ2-5; checking the TCRdb D call of TRBD2 is not possible without DNA. Germline CDR1 is SGHKS and CDR2 is YYEKEE (reference sequence). There are 16 residues in the CDR3. The CDR3 region is CASSTGLAARQETQYF. The variable domain in full, with the rest retrieved from reference TRBV5-5 and TRBJ2-5, is DAGVTQSPTHLIKTRGQQVTLRCSPISGHKSVSWYQQVLGQGPQFIFQYYEKEERGRGNFPDRFSARQFPNYSSELNVNALLLGDSALYLCASSTGLAARQETQYFGPGTRLLVL.

The J gene is TRBJ2-1, the V gene TRBV11-1; TCRdb names TRBD2, which stays unverified in the absence of DNA. Germline V gene sequence: CDR1 SGHAT, CDR2 FQDESV (reference sequence). CDR3 size: 19 residues. The CDR3 sequence is CASSLIYGVGTRGLDEQFF.

The V gene is TRBV9, the J gene TRBJ2-5. The germline gives CDR1 SGDLS, CDR2 YYNGEE. There are 14 residues in the CDR3. The CDR3 spells CASSVLQNEETQYF.

The chain carries TRBV12-3 or TRBV12-4 and TRBJ2-1; lacking DNA, the TRBD2 call made by TCRdb goes unchecked. The CDR3 is 15 residues long. The CDR3 here is CASSLRTSGKNEQFF.

Here the CDR3 reads CASRPSLAGGTDTQYF. The chain is built from TRBV6-4 and TRBJ2-3; TCRdb calls TRBD2, which cannot be checked without DNA. This CDR3 is built from 16 residues. Germline CDR1 MRHNA, CDR2 SNTAGT.

The chain has TRBV24-1 and TRBJ2-1; the TCRdb call, TRBD2, lacks DNA for checking. The CDR3 consists of 18 residues. Per the germline V gene, CDR1 is KGHDR and CDR2 is SFDVKD. This CDR3 reads CATSDLRLAEFSYNEQFF.

The rearrangement links TRBV29-1 to TRBJ2-7; lacking DNA, the TRBD2 call made by TCRdb goes unchecked. Germline V gene lookup returns CDR1 SQVTM and CDR2 ANQGSEA. The CDR3 is 12 residues long. The CDR3 here is CSALAGGQEQYF.

This rearrangement joins TRBV6-2 or TRBV6-3 to TRBJ2-1; the TRBD2 assignment by TCRdb is unverifiable without DNA. In germline, CDR1 is MNHEY, CDR2 SVGEGT. The length of the CDR3 is 17 residues. CDR3 region: CASKLLSGTSVENEQFF.

The CDR3 loop is CASSLYEGDTQYF. The chain uses TRBV11-2 and TRBJ2-3. The germline V gene encodes CDR1 SGHAT and CDR2 FQNNGV. The CDR3 runs to 13 residues.

The rearrangement joins TRBV9 to TRBJ1-1. The length of the CDR3 is 14 residues. The germline gives CDR1 SGDLS, CDR2 YYNGEE. CDR3: CASSRLVPGSEAFF. Drawing the rest from reference TRBV9 and TRBJ1-1, the complete variable domain is DSGVTQTPKHLITATGQRVTLRCSPRSGDLSVYWYQQSLDQGLQFLIQYYNGEERAKGNILERFSAQQFPDLHSELNLSSLELGDSALYFCASSRLVPGSEAFFGQGTRLTVV.

This chain links TRBV24-1 with TRBJ2-1; TCRdb's assignment of TRBD2 cannot be checked, as there is no DNA. CDR1 and CDR2 from the germline V gene are KGHDR and SFDVKD. The CDR3 loop spans 16 amino acids. The CDR3 reads CATSDPTSGSYNEQFF.

This CDR3 is CASSPSPSGYNEQFF. The chain joins TRBV27 to TRBJ2-1; without DNA, the TCRdb call of TRBD2 cannot be checked. The CDR3 length is 15 residues. The germline V gene encodes CDR1 MNHEY and CDR2 SMNVEV (reference sequence).

The rearrangement uses TRBV27 and TRBJ2-5; TCRdb selects TRBD1, and the lack of DNA leaves this call unchecked. The CDR3 spans 15 residues. CDR1 is MNHEY, CDR2 SMNVEV, per germline (reference sequence). The CDR3 reads CASSWTGQGLETQYF.

This chain uses TRBV7-9 with TRBJ2-7; TCRdb picks TRBD1, but there is no DNA to check that call. This CDR3 is 15 amino acids long. Looked up from germline, CDR1 is SEHNR and CDR2 is FQNEAQ (reference sequence). The CDR3 loop reads CASRPGTGEWYEQYF. Full variable domain (outside the CDR3, taken from reference TRBV7-9 and TRBJ2-7): DTGVSQNPRHKITKRGQNVTFRCDPISEHNRLYWYRQTLGQGPEFLTYFQNEAQLEKSRLLSDRFSAERPKGSFSTLEIQRTEQGDSAMYLCASRPGTGEWYEQYFGPGTRLTVT.

The chain carries TRBV15 and TRBJ2-2; TCRdb's D call, TRBD1, is unchecked because there is no DNA. Per germline, CDR1 LNHNV and CDR2 YYDKDF (reference sequence). The CDR3 has 16 residues. This CDR3 reads CATSRGGPLNTGELFF.

This chain connects TRBV5-1 to TRBJ2-1. Germline assignment: CDR1 SGHRS and CDR2 YFSETQ. The CDR3 consists of 13 residues. CDR3 protein: CASSVNQALEQFF.

This chain links TRBV7-9 with TRBJ2-5. The V gene's germline CDR1 is SEHNR and CDR2 FQNEAQ (reference sequence). The CDR3 consists of 13 residues. The CDR3 sequence is CASSLDGIGTQYF.

The rearrangement joins TRBV20-1 to TRBJ2-2. Looked up from germline, CDR1 is DFQATT and CDR2 is SNEGSKA (reference sequence). The CDR3 spans 13 residues. CDR3 in amino acids: CSAPRQGVGELFF.

The rearrangement joins TRBV7-2 to TRBJ2-3; absent DNA, TCRdb's TRBD1 call cannot be checked. This CDR3 spans 15 amino acids. The germline V gene has CDR1 SGHTA and CDR2 FQGNSA. CDR3: CASTPDRVGTDTQYF.

The chain uses TRBV7-8 and TRBJ2-3. The CDR3 contains 17 residues. The germline CDR1 and CDR2 sequences are SGHVS and FQNEAQ. Here the CDR3 reads CASSLATSSRSTDTQYF.

This sequence joins TRBV4-3 and TRBJ1-3. Germline CDR1 and CDR2: LGHNA and YSLEER. The CDR3 runs to 17 residues. CDR3 amino acids: CASSQDWSLEAGNTIYF.

The V gene is TRBV29-1, the J gene TRBJ1-2. CDR3 size: 11 residues. Germline V CDR1 and CDR2: SQVTM, ANQGSEA. CDR3 in amino acids: CSLDSNYGYTF.

This sequence joins TRBV24-1 and TRBJ1-2. Germline CDR1 and CDR2: KGHDR and SFDVKD. This CDR3 comprises 14 residues. CDR3 amino acids: CATSDLRHSYGYTF.

The rearrangement links TRBV10-3 to TRBJ1-4. CDR1 is ENHRY and CDR2 is SYGVKD in the germline V gene. This CDR3 comprises 13 residues. The chain's CDR3 is CAISGIGNEKLFF.

The gene calls are TRBV28 and TRBJ2-5; TCRdb proposes TRBD1, but this gene call is untestable without DNA. The CDR3 contains 16 residues. Germline loops: CDR1 MDHEN, CDR2 SYDVKM. CDR3 sequence: CASSPPGGHRAGTQYF. Using reference TRBV28 and TRBJ2-5 for the parts outside the CDR3, the full variable domain is DVKVTQSSRYLVKRTGEKVFLECVQDMDHENMFWYRQDPGLGLRLIYFSYDVKMKEKGDIPEGYSVSREKKERFSLILESASTNQTSMYLCASSPPGGHRAGTQYFGPGTRLLVL.

The chain is built from TRBV29-1 and TRBJ2-3; the D call of TRBD1 rests on TCRdb alone, since no DNA is present to check it. CDR3 length: 13 residues. The germline V gene encodes CDR1 SQVTM and CDR2 ANQGSEA. Here the CDR3 reads CSADRDHTDTQYF.

The chain is built from TRBV2 and TRBJ2-3; TCRdb reports TRBD2, a call that lacks DNA to check it against. The CDR3 loop spans 16 amino acids. The germline gives CDR1 SNHLY, CDR2 FYNNEI. This CDR3 reads CASSEGAGVRQDTQYF.